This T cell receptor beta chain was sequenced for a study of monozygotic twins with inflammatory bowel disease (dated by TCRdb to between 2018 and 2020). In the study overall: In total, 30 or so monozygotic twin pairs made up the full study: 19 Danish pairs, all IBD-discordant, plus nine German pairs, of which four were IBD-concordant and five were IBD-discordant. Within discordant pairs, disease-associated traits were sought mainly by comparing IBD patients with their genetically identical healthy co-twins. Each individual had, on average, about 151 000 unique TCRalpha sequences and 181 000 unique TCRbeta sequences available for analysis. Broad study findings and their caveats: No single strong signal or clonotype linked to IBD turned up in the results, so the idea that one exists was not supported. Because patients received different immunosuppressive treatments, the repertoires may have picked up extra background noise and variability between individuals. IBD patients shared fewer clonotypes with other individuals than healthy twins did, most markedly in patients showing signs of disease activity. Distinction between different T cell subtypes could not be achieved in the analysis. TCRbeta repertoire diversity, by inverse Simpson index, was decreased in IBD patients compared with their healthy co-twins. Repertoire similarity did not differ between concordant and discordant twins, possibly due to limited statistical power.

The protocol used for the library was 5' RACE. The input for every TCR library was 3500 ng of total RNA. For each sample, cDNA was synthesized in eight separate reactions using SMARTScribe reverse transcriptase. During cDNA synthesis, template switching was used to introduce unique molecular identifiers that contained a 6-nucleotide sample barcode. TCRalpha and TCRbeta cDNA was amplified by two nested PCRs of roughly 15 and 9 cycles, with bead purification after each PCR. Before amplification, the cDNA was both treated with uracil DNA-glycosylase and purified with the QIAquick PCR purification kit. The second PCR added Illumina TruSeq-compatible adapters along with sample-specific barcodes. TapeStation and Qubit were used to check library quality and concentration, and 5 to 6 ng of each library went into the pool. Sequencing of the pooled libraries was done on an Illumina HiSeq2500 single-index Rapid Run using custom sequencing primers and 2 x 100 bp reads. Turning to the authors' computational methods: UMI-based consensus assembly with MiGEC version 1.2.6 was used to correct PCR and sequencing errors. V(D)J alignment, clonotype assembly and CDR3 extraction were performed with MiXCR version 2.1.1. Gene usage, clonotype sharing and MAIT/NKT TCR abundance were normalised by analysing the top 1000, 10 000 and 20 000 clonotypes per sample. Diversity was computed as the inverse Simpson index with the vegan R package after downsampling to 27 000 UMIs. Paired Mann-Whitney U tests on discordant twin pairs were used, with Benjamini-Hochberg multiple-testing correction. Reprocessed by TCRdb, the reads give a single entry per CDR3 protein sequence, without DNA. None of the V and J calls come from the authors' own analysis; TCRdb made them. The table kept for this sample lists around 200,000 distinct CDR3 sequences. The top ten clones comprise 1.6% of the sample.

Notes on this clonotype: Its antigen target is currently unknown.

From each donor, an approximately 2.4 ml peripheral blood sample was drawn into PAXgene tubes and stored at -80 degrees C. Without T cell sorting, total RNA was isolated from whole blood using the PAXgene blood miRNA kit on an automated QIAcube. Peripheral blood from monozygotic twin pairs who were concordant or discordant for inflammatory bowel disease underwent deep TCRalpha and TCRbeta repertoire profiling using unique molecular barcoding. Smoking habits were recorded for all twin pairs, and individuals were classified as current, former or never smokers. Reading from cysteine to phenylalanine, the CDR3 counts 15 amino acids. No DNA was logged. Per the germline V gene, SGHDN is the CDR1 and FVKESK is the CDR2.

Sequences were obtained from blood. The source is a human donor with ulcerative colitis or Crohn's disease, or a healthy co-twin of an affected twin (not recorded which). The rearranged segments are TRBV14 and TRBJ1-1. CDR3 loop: CASSTNRALGTEAFF.